A single sample is the source of the 7 T cell receptor beta chains below, sequenced in a study of control samples from healthy donors and cancer patients. Profiled with immunoSEQ multiplex PCR; TCRdb holds only in-frame clones, not every one. The sample lists 52,000 or so clones, 94% seen once, with approximately 4.3% in the top ten. The sequenced sample consisted of blood. Source of these receptors: a man aged 25-45 years in good health.

The chain couples TRBV3-1 (or the pseudogene TRBV3-2) to TRBJ2-7, with a weak D call TRBD2 (6 bases). The CDR3 length is 14 residues. The ends were cut back, 8 bases at V and 0 bases at J, with 14 bases in the middle. In germline, CDR1 is LGHDT, CDR2 YNNKEL (reference sequence). CDR3 bases: TGTGCCAGCTCGGTAGAGGGAGGCTCCTACGAGCAGTACTTC. It encodes CASSVEGGSYEQYF.

The chain has TRBV10-3 and TRBJ1-5, with TRBD1 matching 10 bases. CDR3 length: 15 residues. After removal of 8 bases from V and 0 bases from J, the junction contained 4 bases not matched to a gene. Per germline, CDR1 ENHRY and CDR2 SYGVKD. The CDR3: CAIDRGPDSNQPQHF. The DNA for the CDR3 is TGTGCCATCGACAGGGGGCCCGATAGCAATCAGCCCCAGCATTTT.

V and J are TRBV5-6 and TRBJ2-1, with D maybe TRBD1 (6 bases). Trimming shortened V by 3 bases and J by 4 bases, and 11 bases separated the two germline ends. There are 14 residues in the CDR3. In germline, CDR1 is SGHDT, CDR2 YYEEEE. The CDR3, as DNA: TGTGCCAGCAGCTGGCGGACAGAGTACAATGAGCAGTTCTTC. Residues: CASSWRTEYNEQFF.

The chain carries TRBV7-9 and TRBJ2-4; the D is unclear. Germline values: CDR1 SEHNR, CDR2 FQNEAQ (reference sequence). The CDR3 consists of 13 residues. V was pared by 5 bases and J by 8 bases, with 13 bases between. The CDR3 loop is CASSLKPKDIQYF. CDR3 nucleotide sequence: TGTGCCAGCAGCCTCAAGCCGAAGGACATTCAGTACTTC.

This clone was seen once. The rearrangement links TRBV5-1 to TRBJ1-2; 8 positions agree with TRBD1. V gave up 4 bases and J gave up 6 bases; unmatched junction bases: 11. The CDR3 totals 15 residues. Germline lookup yields CDR1 SGHRS and CDR2 YFSETQ. Written as DNA, the CDR3 is TGCGCCAGCAGCCACGGACAGGGCGCCCGAGATGGCTACACCTTC. Translating gives CASSHGQGARDGYTF. The whole variable domain, remainder taken from reference TRBV5-1 and TRBJ1-2, is KAGVTQTPRYLIKTRGQQVTLSCSPISGHRSVSWYQQTPGQGLQFLFEYFSETQRNKGNFPGRFSGRQFSNSRSEMNVSTLELGDSALYLCASSHGQGARDGYTFGSGTRLTVV.

This rearrangement joins TRBV7-8 to TRBJ1-6; tentatively, D is TRBD1 (5 bases). Germline CDR1 is SGHVS and CDR2 is FQNEAQ. The CDR3 extends over 14 amino acids. Between the trimmed V and J ends, which lost 4 bases and 6 bases, there was a span of 10 bases. CDR3 bases: TGTGCCAGCAGCTCTGGGACCGCTAATTCACCCCTCCACTTT. Protein: CASSSGTANSPLHF.

The chain carries TRBV3-1 (or the pseudogene TRBV3-2) and TRBJ2-5; D possibly corresponds to TRBD2 (6 bases). The V gene lost 2 bases and the J gene lost 5 bases, with 15 bases spanning the gap. The CDR3 extends over 15 amino acids. Germline CDR1 LGHDT, CDR2 YNNKEL (reference sequence). The CDR3 region is CASSQSGGGRETQYF. The CDR3 coding sequence is TGTGCCAGCAGCCAATCCGGGGGAGGAAGGGAGACCCAGTACTTC.